The next 25 T cell receptor beta chains were all read from a single sample in a study of OX40 agonist ivuxolimab in advanced cancers. Sequenced by immunoSEQ multiplex PCR; TCRdb stores in-frame clones only, minus some. The data contain about 41,000 clones, around 83% of them singletons. The material sequenced was CD4+ or CD8+ T cells sorted from blood, taken in a trial of the OX40 agonist ivuxolimab. Receptors originate from an adult with an advanced solid tumor such as melanoma, head and neck, liver or kidney cancer.

This chain connects TRBV19 to TRBJ2-5; D gene unclear. Trimming took off 6 bases at V and 0 bases at J, with 5 bases between the two ends. Per germline, CDR1 LNHDA and CDR2 SQIVND (reference sequence). The CDR3 totals 12 residues. CDR3 sequence reads: CASSQDQETQYF. CDR3 coding DNA: TGTGCCAGTAGCCAGGACCAAGAGACCCAGTACTTC.

The V and J genes are TRBV27 and TRBJ2-3, with 13 bases fitting TRBD2. This CDR3 has 18 amino acids. V shed 3 bases, J shed 3 bases, and the junction held 9 bases outside the gene matches. Looked up from germline, CDR1 is MNHEY and CDR2 is SMNVEV (reference sequence). The CDR3 reads CASSFLGLAGATTDTQYF. In nucleotides, the CDR3 is TGTGCCAGCAGTTTTTTAGGACTAGCGGGGGCCACGACAGATACGCAGTATTTT.

J is TRBJ2-7 and V is TRBV2; TRBD2 matches 11 bases. The V segment lost 6 bases and the J segment 3 bases; nucleotides outside the gene matches: 7. Germline values: CDR1 SNHLY, CDR2 FYNNEI. CDR3 length equals 15 residues. CDR3 residues: CASRIPSGGNYEQYF. In DNA, the CDR3 is TGTGCCAGCAGAATTCCTAGCGGGGGGAACTACGAGCAGTACTTC.

This chain connects TRBV7-8 to TRBJ2-5; 8 bases fit TRBD1. Germline V gene sequence: CDR1 SGHVS, CDR2 FQNEAQ. The CDR3 length is 14 residues. The ends lost 3 bases at V and 1 base at J; junction bases unmatched: 1. As DNA, the CDR3 is TGTGCCAGCAGCTTTACAGGGGGCCAAGAGACCCAGTACTTC. This translates into CASSFTGGQETQYF.

The chain is built from TRBV19 and TRBJ1-1; no definite D call. The V and J ends lost 3 bases and 0 bases respectively, with 8 bases between them. Germline CDR1 and CDR2: LNHDA and SQIVND (reference sequence). The CDR3 consists of 14 residues. The CDR3 is CASSIVTMNTEAFF. The DNA for the CDR3 is TGTGCCAGTAGTATTGTCACCATGAACACTGAAGCTTTCTTT. Full variable domain (remainder filled in from reference TRBV19 and TRBJ1-1): DGGITQSPKYLFRKEGQNVTLSCEQNLNHDAMYWYRQDPGQGLRLIYYSQIVNDFQKGDIAEGYSVSREKKESFPLTVTSAQKNPTAFYLCASSIVTMNTEAFFGQGTRLTVV.

This chain uses TRBV5-8 with TRBJ2-7; TRBD2 matches at 13 bases. V shed 0 bases, J shed 0 bases, and the junction held 3 bases outside the gene matches. CDR1 and CDR2 (germline): SGHTS, YDEGEE. The CDR3 runs to 17 residues. The CDR3 spells CASSLGLAGGLSYEQYF. In nucleotides, the CDR3 is TGTGCCAGCAGCTTGGGACTAGCGGGGGGCCTCTCCTACGAGCAGTACTTC.

V gene TRBV5-1 combines with J gene TRBJ2-2; 9 nucleotides line up with TRBD1. CDR3 length: 14 amino acids. The germline V gene encodes CDR1 SGHRS and CDR2 YFSETQ. V lost 6 bases, J lost 7 bases, and 7 bases stayed unmatched. The CDR3 DNA follows: TGCGCCAGCACCGGGACAGGGATGGGCGGGGAGCTGTTTTTT. Translation: CASTGTGMGGELFF.

The V gene is TRBV6-6, the J gene TRBJ2-7; 14 bases are shared with TRBD2. V was clipped by 7 bases and J by 4 bases; unmatched bases: 6. The CDR3 spans 15 residues. Germline loops: CDR1 MNHNY, CDR2 SVGAGI (reference sequence). CDR3 sequence (DNA): TGTGCCAGCACCAAAGGACTAGCGGGGGGATACGAGCAGTACTTC. Translated, it gives CASTKGLAGGYEQYF.

This clone was picked up a small number of times. The rearrangement links TRBV11-2 to TRBJ2-7; the D gene is possibly TRBD1 (6 bases). Germline-derived CDR1 and CDR2 are SGHAT and FQNNGV. CDR3 size: 16 residues. With 5 bases removed from V and 5 bases from J, the gap between germline ends came to 22 bases. The CDR3 protein is CASSLSSQGRINEQYF. The CDR3, as DNA: TGTGCCAGCAGCCTGAGTAGTCAGGGGCGCATCAACGAGCAGTACTTC.

This chain connects TRBV18 to TRBJ1-1; no reliable D call. CDR1 and CDR2 from the germline V gene are KGHSH and LQKENI. The CDR3 totals 13 residues. V dropped 3 bases and J dropped 1 base, with 6 bases sitting between them. Written as DNA, the CDR3 is TGTGCCAGCTCACCGACACAGAACACTGAAGCTTTCTTT. It encodes CASSPTQNTEAFF.

The chain recombines TRBV5-6 with TRBJ2-5, with D hard to call. In germline, CDR1 is SGHDT, CDR2 YYEEEE. There are 15 residues in the CDR3. Trimming took 1 base from V and 5 from J, leaving 15 bases between them. The CDR3 sequence is CASSLRALGGETQYF. In nucleotides, the CDR3 is TGTGCCAGCAGCTTGAGGGCCCTGGGTGGGGAGACCCAGTACTTC.

The rearrangement joins TRBV7-9 to TRBJ1-1; D may be TRBD1 (6 bases). The V gene lost 5 bases and the J gene lost 1 base, with 14 bases spanning the gap. This CDR3 is built from 15 residues. The germline CDR1 and CDR2 sequences are SEHNR and FQNEAQ (reference sequence). In DNA form, the CDR3 reads TGTGCCAGCAGCCTTTGGGGGGCAAGGAACACTGAAGCTTTCTTT. Translated: CASSLWGARNTEAFF.

The rearrangement uses TRBV27 and TRBJ2-1; 11 bases are a match to TRBD2. The germline gives CDR1 MNHEY, CDR2 SMNVEV (reference sequence). Trimming at V came to 5 bases and at J to 0 bases, leaving 9 bases not matched to a gene. The CDR3 has 18 residues. CDR3 sequence reads: CASSQGLAGGYSYNEQFF. CDR3 bases: TGTGCCAGCAGTCAAGGACTAGCGGGTGGCTACTCCTACAATGAGCAGTTCTTC.

The CDR3 DNA reads as TGTGCCAGCAGTTCTCTCACCGGCAGGGGGACTAACTATGGCTACACCTTC. The encoded protein is CASSSLTGRGTNYGYTF. The chain has TRBV28 and TRBJ1-2; 7 bases fit TRBD1. Germline CDR1 is MDHEN and CDR2 is SYDVKM. The CDR3 has 17 amino acids. The trim removed 4 bases at V and 0 bases at J, leaving 11 bases unmatched.

This clone was picked up one time. This sequence joins TRBV1 and TRBJ1-5. TRBV1 is deemed a pseudogene. This CDR3 is built from 19 residues. Written as DNA, the CDR3 is TGCACCAGCAGCCAAGCTTACCCCGGGACTCCCCGAGGGAATCAGCCCCAGCATTTT. It codes for CTSSQAYPGTPRGNQPQHF.

The chain links TRBV27 to TRBJ1-2; the D is unclear. CDR1 and CDR2 (germline): MNHEY, SMNVEV (reference sequence). V was pared by 5 bases and J by 6 bases, with 7 bases between. The CDR3 length is 11 residues. The CDR3 here is CASSPADGYTF. The CDR3 bases are TGTGCCAGCAGTCCCGCCGATGGCTACACCTTC.

This sequence joins TRBV9 and TRBJ2-3, with unresolved D. There are 15 residues in the CDR3. Germline CDR1 is SGDLS and CDR2 is YYNGEE. Trimming took 0 bases from V and 2 from J, leaving 10 bases between them. Here the CDR3 DNA reads TGTGCCAGCAGCGTAGTGGGTAGCATCACAGATACGCAGTATTTT. The encoded protein is CASSVVGSITDTQYF.

The rearrangement links TRBV6-5 to TRBJ2-7; maybe TRBD1 (6 bases). The CDR3 spans 14 residues. Trimming stripped 2 bases from V and 2 bases from J, with 10 bases between. Germline loops: CDR1 MNHEY, CDR2 SVGAGI. CDR3 loop: CASSYPGQTYEQYF. CDR3 DNA: TGTGCCAGCAGTTACCCAGGACAGACCTACGAGCAGTACTTC.

This rearrangement joins TRBV4-3 to TRBJ2-1, with a possible D match to TRBD1 (6 bases). CDR1 and CDR2 from the germline V gene are LGHNA and YSLEER. Trimming removed 2 bases from V and 8 bases from J, with 13 bases in between. This CDR3 is 14 amino acids long. The CDR3 sequence: CASSQILRQDEQFF. The CDR3 DNA reads as TGCGCCAGCAGCCAAATCCTAAGACAGGATGAGCAGTTCTTC.

This clone occurred a few times. This chain links TRBV2 with TRBJ2-1; a possible D gene is TRBD1 (6 bases). This CDR3 has 14 amino acids. V lost 8 bases to trimming and J lost 0 bases, with 11 bases between them. Per the germline V gene, CDR1 is SNHLY and CDR2 is FYNNEI. The CDR3 here is CASGGQSSYNEQFF. The CDR3 bases are TGTGCCAGCGGCGGACAGAGCTCCTACAATGAGCAGTTCTTC. The full variable domain, completed using reference TRBV2 and TRBJ2-1, is EPEVTQTPSHQVTQMGQEVILRCVPISNHLYFYWYRQILGQKVEFLVSFYNNEISEKSEIFDDQFSVERPDGSNFTLKIRSTKLEDSAMYFCASGGQSSYNEQFFGPGTRLTVL.

The chain joins TRBV5-1 to TRBJ2-2; 8 bases fit TRBD2. Germline V gene lookup returns CDR1 SGHRS and CDR2 YFSETQ. This CDR3 region has 16 residues. Trimming cost V 4 bases and J 1 base; bases outside gene matches: 6. The chain's CDR3 is CASSPGLAGNTGELFF. The DNA of the CDR3 is TGCGCCAGCAGCCCCGGGCTAGCGGGGAACACCGGGGAGCTGTTTTTT.

The rearrangement uses TRBV4-1 and TRBJ2-2; 16 bases line up with TRBD2. Trimming took 4 bases from V and 6 from J; bases not matched to a gene: 5. The CDR3 contains 17 residues. Germline V gene sequence: CDR1 MGHRA, CDR2 YSYEKL. This CDR3 reads CASSLPGLAGGPGELFF. In nucleotides, the CDR3 is TGCGCCAGCAGCCTTCCGGGACTAGCGGGGGGGCCCGGGGAGCTGTTTTTT.

The chain combines TRBV7-2 with TRBJ1-6; TRBD1 matches 7 bases. The germline gives CDR1 SGHTA, CDR2 FQGNSA. Germline trimming cut 1 base from V and 14 bases from J; bases unmatched to any gene: 8. The CDR3 length is 14 residues. CDR3 amino acids: CASSLVSQQGSLHF. CDR3 sequence (DNA): TGTGCCAGCAGCTTAGTCAGCCAACAGGGGTCCCTCCACTTT.

The chain combines TRBV15 with TRBJ2-7; D gene uncertain. Per germline, CDR1 LNHNV and CDR2 YYDKDF (reference sequence). The germline V and J ends were trimmed by 1 base and 6 bases, with 10 bases remaining between them. This CDR3 comprises 13 residues. The CDR3 nucleotides are TGTGCCACCAGCAGAGGAGACCGAGTCGAGCAGTACTTC. The encoded protein is CATSRGDRVEQYF.

The chain is built from TRBV29-1 and TRBJ1-1, with D possibly TRBD1 on 5 matching bases. V lost 7 bases to trimming and J lost 0 bases, with 12 bases between them. The length of the CDR3 is 13 residues. Germline CDR1 reads SQVTM; CDR2 reads ANQGSEA. The CDR3 loop is CSALWGVNTEAFF. As DNA, the CDR3 is TGCAGCGCTTTATGGGGGGTGAACACTGAAGCTTTCTTT.